This paragraph covers one T cell receptor beta chain sequence. Its antigen is still unknown. The data stem from a study of T cells in localized non-small cell lung cancer. Study results and caveats: Since sequencing was restricted to only one region of the tumor, intratumor heterogeneity remains a possibility. Longer survival (overall) was linked to higher T cell density in blood. Appearing in adjacent lung were a median about 57 of the top 100 tumor clones.

Some clones are missing from TCRdb's copy, which holds only in-frame ones; the method was immunoSEQ multiplex PCR. The sample consists of approximately 88,000 clones, around 90% of them appearing once. The CDR3 is made up of 15 amino acids. Per the germline V gene, CDR1 is MGHRA and CDR2 is YSYEKL. V lost 0 bases and J 5 bases, leaving 13 bases between the germline ends. The V and J genes are TRBV4-1 and TRBJ1-2; no clear D. The receptor was derived from a woman aged 35-70 years with stage II squamous cell lung carcinoma. Sample: PBMCs, taken before any cancer treatment. CDR3 nucleotides: TGCGCCAGCAGCCAAGATCGGGCTCCCCGGTATGGCTACACCTTC. This gives the protein CASSQDRAPRYGYTF.